This T cell receptor (beta chain) stems from a study of read filtering for tumor transcriptome and immune sequencing. Background on the study: R-ISS stage counts were under 10 for I, 15 to 20 for II, 6 or 7 for III. Per sample, TCR-region reads ranged about 4.05 to 10.27 million by IR-seq, roughly 80 to 1273 by RNA-seq.

This clonotype occurred many times. Its antigen remains unknown. Study findings and constraints: Sorted CD138-negative bone marrow cells were not purified T cells.

Germline CDR1 reads WNHNN; CDR2 reads SYGVQD (reference sequence). The CDR3 sequence is 15 residues long. V lost 4 bases to trimming and J lost 4 bases; unmatched junction nucleotides: 5. This library used roughly 400 ng RNA and molecular barcoded adaptors spanning alpha/delta and beta/gamma chains. In TCRdb, the reads were re-called with MiXCR into one record per CDR3 protein. The sample lists roughly 93,000 distinct CDR3 sequences, 20% to 25% seen once, with about 10% in the top ten. Source material: a population of CD138-negative cells sorted from bone marrow. The chain recombines TRBV10-1 with TRBJ2-2; 8 bases fit TRBD2. This sequence originates from a donor at least 40 years old with multiple myeloma. The CDR3 loop is CASSAGTRGTGELFF. CDR3 bases: TGCGCCAGCAGTGCCGGGACTAGGGGCACCGGGGAGCTGTTTTTT.